The next 16 T cell receptor beta chains were all read from a single sample in a study of Ad26.COV2.S vaccination and SARS-CoV-2 variants. This sample's treatment: around 19 received Ad26.COV2.S at low or high dose, single or two shots; 5 received placebo; per-sample allocation not given. Samples were taken on day 63 after the first vaccine or placebo injection. Sequencing was performed with immunoSEQ multiplex PCR; in TCRdb, only in-frame clones are kept and a portion is missing. In the table there are 350,000 to 450,000 clones, roughly 90% of which are singletons. The sequencing here drew on peripheral blood, taken in a trial of Ad26.COV2.S vaccine versus placebo. These TCRs come from a person aged 18-60 years who received the Ad26.COV2.S COVID-19 vaccine or a placebo.

The CDR3 sequence is CASSLLRTDTQYF. The DNA for the CDR3 is TGTGCCAGCAGCTTATTGCGCACAGATACGCAGTATTTT. The chain combines TRBV7-3 with TRBJ2-3; no definite D call. The germline CDR1 and CDR2 sequences are SGHTA and FQGTGA. Trimming shortened V by 2 bases and J by 1 base, and 4 bases separated the two germline ends. This CDR3 has 13 amino acids.

This clone was detected only once. J is TRBJ2-3 and V is TRBV20-1; TRBD2 aligns across 9 bases. V gave up 3 bases and J gave up 4 bases; unmatched junction bases: 11. From germline, CDR1 is DFQATT and CDR2 SNEGSKA (reference sequence). The CDR3 spans 16 residues. CDR3 sequence reads: CSASAMAGGQADTQYF. The CDR3 DNA sequence: TGCAGTGCTAGTGCGATGGCGGGAGGGCAGGCAGATACGCAGTATTTT.

This chain joins TRBV7-9 and TRBJ1-1; tentative D call: TRBD1 (6 bases). The germline CDR1 and CDR2 sequences are SEHNR and FQNEAQ (reference sequence). The CDR3 has 14 amino acids. Trimming pared 5 bases from V and 2 bases from J, leaving 12 bases between. The CDR3 sequence is CASSHRELNTEAFF. The CDR3 coding sequence is TGTGCCAGCAGCCACAGGGAATTAAACACTGAAGCTTTCTTT.

The chain is built from TRBV3-1 (or the pseudogene TRBV3-2) and TRBJ2-3; 10 nucleotides match TRBD2. Looked up from germline, CDR1 is LGHDT and CDR2 is YNNKEL (reference sequence). The V and J ends lost 4 bases and 4 bases, in that order; junction bases with no gene match: 11. The CDR3 runs to 17 residues. The CDR3 bases are TGTGCCAGCAGCCTTCGCCGGCTAGCGGGAGTGGCAGATACGCAGTATTTT. Translation: CASSLRRLAGVADTQYF.

This clone is a singleton in its sample. CDR3 protein: CASSPWTGLGWGGNEQFF. Written as DNA, the CDR3 is TGCGCCAGCAGCCCCTGGACAGGGCTAGGCTGGGGGGGCAATGAGCAGTTCTTC. This rearrangement joins TRBV5-1 to TRBJ2-1, with TRBD1 as a possible D gene (8 bases). Germline V gene data show CDR1 as SGHRS and CDR2 as YFSETQ. Trimming took 4 bases from V and 6 from J, leaving 26 bases between them. The CDR3 consists of 18 residues.

This chain links TRBV27 with TRBJ2-2, with unresolved D. The V gene lost 6 bases and the J gene lost 2 bases, with 7 bases spanning the gap. Germline V gene lookup returns CDR1 MNHEY and CDR2 SMNVEV (reference sequence). The CDR3 loop spans 13 amino acids. In nucleotides, the CDR3 is TGTGCCAGCAGATGGGAAAACACCGGGGAGCTGTTTTTT. Protein sequence: CASRWENTGELFF.

DNA of the CDR3: TGTGCCAGCAGCTTCCCCACCCCCTCGGGGGTAATCCCGCAGTATTTT. It yields the protein CASSFPTPSGVIPQYF. The chain is built from TRBV11-3 and TRBJ2-3; D perhaps matches TRBD2 (6 bases). Germline V gives CDR1 SGHNT, CDR2 YENEEA. The CDR3 is made up of 16 amino acids. Deletions cut 3 bases from V and 10 bases from J, with 23 bases between.

The chain combines TRBV19 with TRBJ1-1; perhaps TRBD1 as D (5 bases). This CDR3 is built from 13 residues. Per the germline V gene, CDR1 is LNHDA and CDR2 is SQIVND (reference sequence). V lost 8 bases, J lost 5 bases, and 15 bases lay in between. In DNA form, the CDR3 reads TGTGCCAGTCGCCTGGCGGGGGGAACTGAAGCTTTCTTT. Translated, it gives CASRLAGGTEAFF.

The gene calls are TRBV7-3 and TRBJ1-6, with a weak D call TRBD1 (6 bases). Trimming took 3 bases from V and 0 from J, leaving 18 bases between them. The CDR3 runs 19 residues. CDR1 and CDR2 (germline): SGHTA, FQGTGA. The CDR3 nucleotides are TGTGCCAGCAGCTTGGGACCCAGGGGTTTGGGCTCCTATAATTCACCCCTCCACTTT. Amino acid sequence: CASSLGPRGLGSYNSPLHF.

The rearrangement links TRBV6-5 to TRBJ1-1, with TRBD1 identical over 9 bases. The CDR3 length is 13 residues. J gave up 4 bases and V 6 bases, and 3 bases lay outside the gene matches. From germline, CDR1 is MNHEY and CDR2 SVGAGI. CDR3: CASRTGGGTEAFF. In nucleotides, the CDR3 is TGTGCCAGCAGGACAGGGGGGGGCACTGAAGCTTTCTTT.

The gene calls are TRBV5-1 and TRBJ2-3; perhaps TRBD2 as D (6 bases). The CDR3 totals 14 residues. V dropped 3 bases and J dropped 3 bases, with 11 bases sitting between them. Germline V gives CDR1 SGHRS, CDR2 YFSETQ. Here the CDR3 DNA reads TGCGCCAGCAGCTCGGGGAGCGGGACAGATACGCAGTATTTT. Translated, it gives CASSSGSGTDTQYF.

The gene calls are TRBV27 and TRBJ2-1; D ambiguous. V was shortened by 2 bases and J by 2 bases, with 4 bases between the two germline ends. The V gene's germline CDR1 is MNHEY and CDR2 SMNVEV (reference sequence). This CDR3 spans 13 amino acids. CDR3 region: CASSLRTYNEQFF. The CDR3 DNA is TGTGCCAGCAGTTTACGTACCTACAATGAGCAGTTCTTC.

The V and J genes are TRBV6-5 and TRBJ1-1; a weak D match, TRBD1 (6 bases). Germline V lookup: CDR1 MNHEY, CDR2 SVGAGI. Trimming stripped 6 bases from V and 1 base from J, with 9 bases between. This CDR3 is built from 13 residues. The CDR3 DNA follows: TGTGCCAGCAGGAAGGGGGAGAACACTGAAGCTTTCTTT. This encodes CASRKGENTEAFF.

The CDR3 here is CASSWGQGFWYEQYF. CDR3 in DNA: TGTGCCAGCAGCTGGGGACAGGGTTTTTGGTACGAGCAGTACTTC. This chain connects TRBV11-1 to TRBJ2-7; 9 bases line up with TRBD1. The trim removed 4 bases at V and 4 bases at J, leaving 8 bases unmatched. The CDR3 spans 15 residues. Germline V lookup: CDR1 SGHAT, CDR2 FQDESV (reference sequence).

The chain couples TRBV6-5 to TRBJ2-7; 8 bases line up with TRBD2. The CDR3 runs to 15 residues. Germline V CDR1 and CDR2: MNHEY, SVGAGI. V shed 6 bases, J shed 3 bases, and the junction held 10 bases outside the gene matches. The CDR3 reads CASRPTSGGIYEQYF. Written as DNA, the CDR3 is TGTGCCAGCAGACCTACTAGCGGCGGAATCTACGAGCAGTACTTC.

This clone came up once. The genes are TRBV7-9 and TRBJ1-4; D gene unclear. V was cut by 7 bases and J by 0 bases, with 12 bases left in between. The germline V gene has CDR1 SEHNR and CDR2 FQNEAQ (reference sequence). This CDR3 region has 15 residues. The CDR3 DNA sequence: TGTGCCAGCATCCCTCCGAAATCAACTAATGAAAAACTGTTTTTT. Translated: CASIPPKSTNEKLFF.